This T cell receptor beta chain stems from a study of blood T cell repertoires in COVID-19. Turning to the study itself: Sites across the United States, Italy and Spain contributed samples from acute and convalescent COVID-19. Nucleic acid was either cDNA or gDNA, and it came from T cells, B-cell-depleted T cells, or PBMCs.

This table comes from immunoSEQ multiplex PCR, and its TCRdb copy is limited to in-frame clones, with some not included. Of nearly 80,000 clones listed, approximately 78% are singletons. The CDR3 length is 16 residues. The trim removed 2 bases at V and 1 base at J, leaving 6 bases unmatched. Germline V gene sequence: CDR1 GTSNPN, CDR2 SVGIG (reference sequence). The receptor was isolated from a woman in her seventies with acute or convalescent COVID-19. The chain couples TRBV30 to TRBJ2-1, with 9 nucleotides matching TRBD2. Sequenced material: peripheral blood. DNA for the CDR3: TGTGCCTGGAGTCTGGGGCTAGCGGGATCCTACAATGAGCAGTTCTTC. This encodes CAWSLGLAGSYNEQFF.